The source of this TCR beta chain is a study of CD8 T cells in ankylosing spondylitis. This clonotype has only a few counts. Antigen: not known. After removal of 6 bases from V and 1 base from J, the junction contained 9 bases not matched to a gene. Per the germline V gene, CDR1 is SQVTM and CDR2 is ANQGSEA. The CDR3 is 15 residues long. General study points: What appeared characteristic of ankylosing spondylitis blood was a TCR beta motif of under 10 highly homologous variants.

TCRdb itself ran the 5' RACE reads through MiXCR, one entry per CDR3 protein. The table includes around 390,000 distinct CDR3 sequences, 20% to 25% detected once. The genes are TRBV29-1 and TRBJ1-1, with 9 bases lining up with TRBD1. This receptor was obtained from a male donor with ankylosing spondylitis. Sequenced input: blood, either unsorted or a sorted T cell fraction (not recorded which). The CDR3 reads CSVLGTGSANTEAFF. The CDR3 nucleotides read TGCAGCGTCCTCGGGACAGGGTCGGCGAACACTGAAGCTTTCTTT.